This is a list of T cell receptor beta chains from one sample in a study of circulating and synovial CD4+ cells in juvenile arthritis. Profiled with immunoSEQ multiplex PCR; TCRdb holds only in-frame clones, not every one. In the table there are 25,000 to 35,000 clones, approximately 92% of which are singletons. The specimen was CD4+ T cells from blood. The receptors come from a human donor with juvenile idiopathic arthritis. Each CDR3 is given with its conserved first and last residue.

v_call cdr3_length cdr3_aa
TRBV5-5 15 CASSRLLRDSYEQYF
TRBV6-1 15 CASNLAGGTGNEQFF
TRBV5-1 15 CASSLAGGMSTEAFF
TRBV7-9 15 CASSLIREGKNEQFF
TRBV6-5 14 CASRPDNSNQPQHF
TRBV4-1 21 CASSQDLPGQGLRAAGNTIYF
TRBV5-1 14 CASSLGSSNRQQYF
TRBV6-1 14 CASRRQPNTGELFF
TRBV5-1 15 CASSLTTAGGPTEYF
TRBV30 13 CAFSGGSTDTQYF
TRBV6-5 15 CASSPTRTVSGPQHF
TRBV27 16 CASSLSASGRAYEQYF
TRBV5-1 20 CASSFWTGGGGDSGGNEQFF
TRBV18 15 CASSPGGLPNQPQHF
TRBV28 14 CASSSGGARYGYTF
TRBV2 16 CASSVWTSGRANEQYF
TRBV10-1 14 CASSGASSLDTQYF
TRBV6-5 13 CASKRQVGLEQYF
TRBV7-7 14 CASSLSITGSEQYF
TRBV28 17 CASSPIGAGTGIYEQYF
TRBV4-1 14 CASSKAGRTYEQYF
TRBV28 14 CASSLYRGYNEQFF
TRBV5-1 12 CASKREGETQYF
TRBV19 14 CASSRVTHQETQYF
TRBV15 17 CATSSLRDRGSQETQYF
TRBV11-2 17 CASSLARTASTNYGYTF
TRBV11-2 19 CASSLDSVAGGNRRDTQYF
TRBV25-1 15 CASSESGQGGNEQFF
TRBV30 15 CAWSKGQGRNYGYTF